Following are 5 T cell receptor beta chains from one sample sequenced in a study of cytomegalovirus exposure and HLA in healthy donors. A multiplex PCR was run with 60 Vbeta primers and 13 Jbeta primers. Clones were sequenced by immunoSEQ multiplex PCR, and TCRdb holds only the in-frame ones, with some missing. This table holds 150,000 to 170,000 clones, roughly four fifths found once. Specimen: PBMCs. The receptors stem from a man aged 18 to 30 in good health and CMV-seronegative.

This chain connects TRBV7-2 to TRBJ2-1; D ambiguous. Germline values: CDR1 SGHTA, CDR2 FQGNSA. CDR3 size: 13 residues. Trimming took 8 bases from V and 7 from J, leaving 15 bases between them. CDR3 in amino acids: CASGEWVRNEQFF. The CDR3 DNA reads TGTGCCAGCGGAGAGTGGGTTCGGAATGAGCAGTTCTTC.

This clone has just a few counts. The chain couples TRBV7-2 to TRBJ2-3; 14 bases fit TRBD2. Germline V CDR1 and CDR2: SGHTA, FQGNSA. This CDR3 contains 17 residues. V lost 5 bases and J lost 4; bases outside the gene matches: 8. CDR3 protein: CASSQNRLAGGADTQYF. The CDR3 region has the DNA TGTGCCAGCAGCCAAAATCGACTAGCGGGAGGGGCAGATACGCAGTATTTT.

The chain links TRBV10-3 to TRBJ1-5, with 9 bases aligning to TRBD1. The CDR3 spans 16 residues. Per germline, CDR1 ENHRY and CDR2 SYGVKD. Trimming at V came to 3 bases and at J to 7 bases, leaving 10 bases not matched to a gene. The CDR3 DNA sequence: TGTGCCATCAGTGAAGGGGGACAGGGTATGGGGCAGCCCCAGCATTTT. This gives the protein CAISEGGQGMGQPQHF.

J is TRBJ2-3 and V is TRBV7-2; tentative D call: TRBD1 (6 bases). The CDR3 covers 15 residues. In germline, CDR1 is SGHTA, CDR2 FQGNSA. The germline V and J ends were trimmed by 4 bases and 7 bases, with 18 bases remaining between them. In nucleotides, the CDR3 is TGTGCCAGCAGCTCCCAAGGGGGTTTAGGGTATACGCAGTATTTT. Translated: CASSSQGGLGYTQYF.

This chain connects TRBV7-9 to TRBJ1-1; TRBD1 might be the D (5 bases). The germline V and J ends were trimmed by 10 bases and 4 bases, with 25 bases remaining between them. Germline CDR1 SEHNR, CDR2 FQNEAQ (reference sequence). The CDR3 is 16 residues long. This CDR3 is CATRRNSIGRGTEAFF. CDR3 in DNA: TGTGCCACGAGGCGGAACTCAATCGGGAGGGGCACTGAAGCTTTCTTT.